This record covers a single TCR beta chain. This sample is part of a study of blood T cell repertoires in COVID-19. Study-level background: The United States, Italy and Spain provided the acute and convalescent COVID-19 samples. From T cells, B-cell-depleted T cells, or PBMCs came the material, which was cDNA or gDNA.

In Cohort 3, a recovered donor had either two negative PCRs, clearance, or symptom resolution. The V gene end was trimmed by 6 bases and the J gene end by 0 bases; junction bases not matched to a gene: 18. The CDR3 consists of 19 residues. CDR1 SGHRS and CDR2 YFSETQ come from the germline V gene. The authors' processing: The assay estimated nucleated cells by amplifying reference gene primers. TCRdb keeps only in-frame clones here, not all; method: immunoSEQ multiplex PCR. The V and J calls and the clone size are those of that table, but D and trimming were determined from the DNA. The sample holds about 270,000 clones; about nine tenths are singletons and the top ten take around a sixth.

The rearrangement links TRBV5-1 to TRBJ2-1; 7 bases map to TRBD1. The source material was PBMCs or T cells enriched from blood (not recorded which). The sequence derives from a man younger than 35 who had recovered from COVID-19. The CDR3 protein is CASTPLREGDSFSYNEQFF. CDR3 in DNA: TGCGCCAGCACCCCTCTCAGGGAAGGGGACAGTTTCTCCTACAATGAGCAGTTCTTC.